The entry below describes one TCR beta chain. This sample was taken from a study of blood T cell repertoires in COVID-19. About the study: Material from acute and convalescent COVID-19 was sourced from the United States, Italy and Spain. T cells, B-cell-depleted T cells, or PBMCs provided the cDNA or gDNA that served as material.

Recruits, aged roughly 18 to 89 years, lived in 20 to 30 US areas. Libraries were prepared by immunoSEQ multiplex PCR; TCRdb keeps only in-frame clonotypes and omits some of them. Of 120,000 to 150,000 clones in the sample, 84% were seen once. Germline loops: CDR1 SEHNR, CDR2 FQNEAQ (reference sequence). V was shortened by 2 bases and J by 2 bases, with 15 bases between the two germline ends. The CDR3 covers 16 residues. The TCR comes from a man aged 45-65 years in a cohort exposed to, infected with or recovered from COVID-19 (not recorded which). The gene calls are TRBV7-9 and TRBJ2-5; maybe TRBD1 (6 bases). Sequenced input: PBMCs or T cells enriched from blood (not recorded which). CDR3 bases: TGTGCCAGCAGCTTACGGCAGGGGAACGGGCAAGAGACCCAGTACTTC. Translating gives CASSLRQGNGQETQYF. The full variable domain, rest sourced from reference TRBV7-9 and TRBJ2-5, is DTGVSQNPRHKITKRGQNVTFRCDPISEHNRLYWYRQTLGQGPEFLTYFQNEAQLEKSRLLSDRFSAERPKGSFSTLEIQRTEQGDSAMYLCASSLRQGNGQETQYFGPGTRLLVL.